This entry is about one TCR beta chain. Its antigen remains unknown. This sample was taken from a study of beta chain features in type 1 diabetes. Overall study context: Comparable age, gender and cell yields were observed in patients relative to healthy donors. Broader study findings: Type 1 diabetes patients had fewer VDJ junction insertions and more deletions.

The V and J ends lost 4 bases and 0 bases respectively, with 10 bases between them. The CDR3 sequence is 15 residues long. Germline CDR1 SEHNR, CDR2 FQNEAQ (reference sequence). Expressed TCRB transcripts were sequenced because the entire RNA isolate underwent reverse transcription. Here immunoSEQ multiplex PCR was the method, and the copy in TCRdb shows in-frame clones only, minus some. This sample has about 930,000 clones, with about a sixth found just once. The source material was naive CD4+ T cells from blood. The origin of this receptor is a woman aged 18-29 years in good health. J is TRBJ2-1 and V is TRBV7-9; D ambiguous. CDR3 loop: CASSSESYSYNEQFF. The CDR3 DNA follows: TGTGCCAGCAGCTCAGAAAGTTACTCCTACAATGAGCAGTTCTTC. The complete variable domain, with remaining parts taken from reference TRBV7-9 and TRBJ2-1, reads DTGVSQNPRHKITKRGQNVTFRCDPISEHNRLYWYRQTLGQGPEFLTYFQNEAQLEKSRLLSDRFSAERPKGSFSTLEIQRTEQGDSAMYLCASSSESYSYNEQFFGPGTRLTVL.